Each of the 10 T cell receptor beta chains below was sequenced from the same sample in a study of CXCR3-negative and CXCR3-positive naive CD8 T cells. The authors made the TRB cDNA libraries by 5' RACE using UMI labels. TCRdb reanalyzed the 5' RACE reads, giving one entry per CDR3 protein sequence and no DNA. This repertoire includes about 150,000 distinct CDR3 sequences. The study's findings and limits: CXCR3-negative naive cells had less hydrophobic TRB CDR3s than did CXCR3-positive naive cells.

No antigen is known for these receptors. The source material was naive CXCR3+ CD8+ T cells from blood. Subset reported: CD45RO-CCR7+CD27+CD95- naive CD8+ T cells expressing CXCR3 (TNR3+). The receptors here all came from a human donor in good health. Some clones in this sample may be carry-over from other donors' samples.

The chain has TRBV6-2 or TRBV6-3 and TRBJ2-1. CDR3 length: 14 residues. Germline loops: CDR1 MNHEY, CDR2 SVGEGT. Here the CDR3 reads CASSYSVSGNEQFF.

This chain connects TRBV6-1 to TRBJ2-5. Germline CDR1 is MNHNS and CDR2 is SASEGT. CDR3 length: 14 amino acids. CDR3: CASSEPTYQETQYF.

The chain recombines TRBV2 with TRBJ2-7. The germline V gene has CDR1 SNHLY and CDR2 FYNNEI. The CDR3 covers 14 residues. The CDR3: CASSASLPSYEQYF.

The chain is built from TRBV10-3 and TRBJ1-1. The CDR3 totals 11 residues. Per the germline V gene, CDR1 is ENHRY and CDR2 is SYGVKD. CDR3 protein: CAISQGAGAFF.

V and J are TRBV12-3 or TRBV12-4 and TRBJ2-7. The CDR3 consists of 15 residues. The CDR3 region is CASSLLRSYPYEQYF.

This rearrangement joins TRBV30 to TRBJ1-1. The germline V gene encodes CDR1 GTSNPN and CDR2 SVGIG (reference sequence). CDR3 length equals 13 residues. CDR3 protein: CAWSIQVNTEAFF.

V usage is TRBV2 and J usage is TRBJ1-6; TCRdb indicates TRBD1, and absent DNA this call remains unverified. CDR3 size: 16 residues. The germline V gene has CDR1 SNHLY and CDR2 FYNNEI. The CDR3 loop is CASSEQGTSYNSPLHF.

The rearrangement uses TRBV29-1 and TRBJ2-7; TCRdb picks TRBD1, but there is no DNA to check that call. This CDR3 region has 12 residues. Germline-derived CDR1 and CDR2 are SQVTM and ANQGSEA. CDR3: CSSLVGNGEQYF.

The rearrangement uses TRBV4-1 and TRBJ2-7; TCRdb calls TRBD1, which cannot be checked without DNA. The CDR3 runs to 14 residues. Germline lookup yields CDR1 MGHRA and CDR2 YSYEKL. The CDR3 loop is CASSQGARAYEQYF.

The chain joins TRBV21-1 to TRBJ2-3. TRBV21-1 is deemed a pseudogene. CDR3 length: 16 amino acids. The CDR3 protein is CASSKVGGSTGDTQYF.